The 11 T cell receptor beta chains presented below share a single source sample, sequenced in a study of T cells in Graves' hyperthyroidism and ophthalmopathy. Researchers amplified the TCR beta CDR3 regions from RNA transcripts. First-round RT-PCR of the TCR CDR3 relied on the HTBI primer set. TCRdb re-called the multiplex PCR reads through MiXCR, storing one row per CDR3 protein. This table has around 350,000 distinct CDR3 sequences, approximately 18% appearing once. The sequenced sample was blood. The receptors were gathered from a young woman with Graves' hyperthyroidism that later progressed to Graves' ophthalmopathy.

This clonotype has ten or more counts. The chain links TRBV28 to TRBJ2-2; tentative D call: TRBD1 (5 bases). Trimming took 1 base from V and 1 from J, leaving 10 bases between them. The CDR3 contains 16 residues. Germline V gene lookup returns CDR1 MDHEN and CDR2 SYDVKM. The CDR3 protein is CASSLFPGQNTGELFF. CDR3 sequence (DNA): TGTGCCAGCAGTTTATTCCCCGGACAGAACACCGGGGAGCTGTTTTTT. The entire variable domain, with the rest obtained from reference TRBV28 and TRBJ2-2, is as follows: DVKVTQSSRYLVKRTGEKVFLECVQDMDHENMFWYRQDPGLGLRLIYFSYDVKMKEKGDIPEGYSVSREKKERFSLILESASTNQTSMYLCASSLFPGQNTGELFFGEGSRLTVL.

This clonotype was seen ten or more times. This chain links TRBV3-1 with TRBJ2-3; 8 nucleotides match TRBD2. Losses at the gene ends were 0 bases for V and 3 bases for J; bases not matched to a gene: 11. In germline, CDR1 is LGHDT, CDR2 YNNKEL (reference sequence). The CDR3 contains 18 residues. In DNA form, the CDR3 reads TGTGCCAGCAGCCAAGATTATCGGAGCGGGAGAGGTACAGATACGCAGTATTTT. As protein: CASSQDYRSGRGTDTQYF.

The chain carries TRBV4-1 and TRBJ2-6, with 10 nucleotides matching TRBD1. V shed 4 bases and J 0 bases; nucleotides not matched to a gene: 3. Looked up from germline, CDR1 is MGHRA and CDR2 is YSYEKL. CDR3 length equals 17 residues. The CDR3 DNA follows: TGCGCCAGCAGCCGGGACAGGGGATACTCTGGGGCCAACGTCCTGACTTTC. Translation gives CASSRDRGYSGANVLTF.

The V and J genes are TRBV30 and TRBJ1-2; D remains ambiguous. Germline V lookup: CDR1 GTSNPN, CDR2 SVGIG (reference sequence). Trimming took off 3 bases at V and 5 bases at J, with 10 bases between the two ends. This CDR3 comprises 12 residues. CDR3 sequence: CAWRGLSYGYTF. CDR3 sequence (DNA): TGTGCCTGGAGGGGTCTTTCTTATGGCTACACCTTC. Using reference TRBV30 and TRBJ1-2 for the parts outside the CDR3, the full variable domain is SQTIHQWPATLVQPVGSPLSLECTVEGTSNPNLYWYRQAAGRGLQLLFYSVGIGQISSEVPQNLSASRPQDRQFILSSKKLLLSDSGFYLCAWRGLSYGYTFGSGTRLTVV.

The chain is built from TRBV9 and TRBJ2-2; D is undetermined. The CDR3 length is 13 residues. Germline CDR1 is SGDLS and CDR2 is YYNGEE. V was trimmed by 0 bases and J by 6 bases, leaving 6 bases between them. The CDR3 DNA follows: TGTGCCAGCAGCGTAGGGGGTTCCGGGGAGCTGTTTTTT. It codes for CASSVGGSGELFF.

This clonotype has a handful of counts. The rearrangement joins TRBV3-1 to TRBJ2-3; D is ambiguous. Germline CDR1 is LGHDT and CDR2 is YNNKEL (reference sequence). The CDR3 totals 13 residues. V shed 1 base and J shed 6 bases, with 8 bases lying between them. As DNA, the CDR3 is TGTGCCAGCAGCCAAGTCGCCGGGGATACGCAGTATTTT. It encodes CASSQVAGDTQYF.

This clonotype was seen at least ten times. The V and J genes are TRBV7-9 and TRBJ2-5; D remains ambiguous. V was trimmed by 5 bases and J by 5 bases, leaving 12 bases between them. Per the germline V gene, CDR1 is SEHNR and CDR2 is FQNEAQ (reference sequence). The CDR3 is made up of 13 amino acids. The CDR3 region has the DNA TGTGCCAGCAGCGGGATAGGGCGCGAGACCCAGTACTTC. This encodes CASSGIGRETQYF.

This clonotype was seen only a few times. V usage is TRBV7-9 and J usage is TRBJ1-5, with 8 bases aligning to TRBD1. Germline V lookup: CDR1 SEHNR, CDR2 FQNEAQ (reference sequence). The CDR3 spans 15 residues. The V gene end was trimmed by 0 bases and the J gene end by 4 bases; junction bases not matched to a gene: 2. This chain's CDR3 is CASSLAGTGNQPQHF. CDR3 nucleotide sequence: TGTGCCAGCAGCTTAGCGGGGACAGGAAATCAGCCCCAGCATTTT.

J is TRBJ1-5 and V is TRBV19; 8 bases match TRBD1. Trimming at V came to 6 bases and at J to 1 base, leaving 14 bases not matched to a gene. Germline-derived CDR1 and CDR2 are LNHDA and SQIVND (reference sequence). This CDR3 contains 18 residues. The CDR3 nucleotides read TGTGCCAGTAGCCCACCTCCCAGGGGGCCTCTCAGCAATCAGCCCCAGCATTTT. Translating it yields CASSPPPRGPLSNQPQHF.

In its sample, this clonotype was seen many times. The chain links TRBV11-3 to TRBJ2-2; a weak D match, TRBD1 (6 bases). CDR1 and CDR2 from the germline V gene are SGHNT and YENEEA. The CDR3 loop spans 14 amino acids. Trimming left V 0 bases short and J 6 bases short, with 8 bases between. In nucleotides, the CDR3 is TGTGCCAGCAGCTTAGACAGGGGCTCCGGGGAGCTGTTTTTT. Its protein product is CASSLDRGSGELFF. Filled out from reference TRBV11-3 and TRBJ2-2, the complete variable domain reads EAGVVQSPRYKIIEKKQPVAFWCNPISGHNTLYWYLQNLGQGPELLIRYENEEAVDDSQLPKDRFSAERLKGVDSTLKIQPAELGDSAVYLCASSLDRGSGELFFGEGSRLTVL.

In this sample, this clonotype turned up many times. V gene TRBV29-1 combines with J gene TRBJ1-1; 10 nucleotides align to TRBD1. CDR3 size: 18 residues. Trimming took 2 bases from V and 0 from J; bases not matched to a gene: 12. CDR1 is SQVTM and CDR2 is ANQGSEA in the germline V gene. DNA for the CDR3: TGCAGCGTTGAACTTCTGGGACAGGGGATATACATGAACACTGAAGCTTTCTTT. Translating gives CSVELLGQGIYMNTEAFF.